This T cell receptor (beta chain) was found in a study of type 1 regulatory T cells. In the study overall: T-allo10 is a Tr1-enriched, alloantigen-specific CD4 T cell product made in vitro.

Using its own MiXCR run on the reads, TCRdb lists one record per CDR3 protein. The sample consists of some 100,000 distinct CDR3 sequences, 30% to 35% of them appearing once. Trimming took off 0 bases at V and 4 bases at J, with 14 bases between the two ends. Germline CDR1 reads SGHRS; CDR2 reads YFSETQ. The CDR3 spans 15 residues. The sequence was collected from a human donor in good health. The material sequenced was CD4+ T cells, either the whole sample or a sorted fraction (not recorded which). V gene TRBV5-1 combines with J gene TRBJ2-7; D is perhaps TRBD1 (5 bases). This CDR3 reads CASSLDTGRLYEQYF. In DNA, the CDR3 is TGCGCCAGCAGCTTGGATACAGGAAGGCTTTACGAGCAGTACTTC.